This T cell receptor beta chain was sequenced during a study of control samples from healthy donors and cancer patients. This table comes from immunoSEQ multiplex PCR, and its TCRdb copy is limited to in-frame clones, with some not included. The sample records roughly 140,000 clones, nearly 95% being singletons. Trimming left V 4 bases short and J 0 bases short, with 10 bases between. The CDR3 is 16 amino acids. The germline CDR1 and CDR2 sequences are MRHNA and SNTAGT. This TCR came from a man aged 45-65 years in good health. The rearrangement links TRBV6-4 to TRBJ2-6; D gene ambiguous. The sequenced sample consisted of blood. CDR3 region: CASSAKQFSGANVLTF. The CDR3 nucleotides are TGTGCCAGCAGTGCAAAACAGTTCTCTGGGGCCAACGTCCTGACTTTC.